This T cell receptor (beta chain) was profiled in a study of blood T cell repertoires in COVID-19. The ends lost 3 bases at V and 3 bases at J; junction bases unmatched: 3. The CDR3 extends over 14 amino acids. The germline V gene has CDR1 SGHRS and CDR2 YFSETQ. The sample holds a few counts of this clone. This same CDR3 is encoded by further DNA sequences in the sample. Clones were read by immunoSEQ multiplex PCR, and TCRdb kept only the in-frame ones, dropping some. The sample lists 120,000 or so clones, roughly 88% occurring once. The receptor's source is a man aged 50-59 years with acute or convalescent COVID-19. Sequencing was carried out using peripheral blood. The chain is built from TRBV5-1 and TRBJ2-7, with TRBD2 matching over 10 bases. CDR3 DNA sequence: TGCGCCAGCAGCTGGACTAGCGGAGGCTACGAGCAGTACTTC. This codes for CASSWTSGGYEQYF.